The 21 T cell receptor beta chains reported below all come from one sample, sequenced in a study of T-cell reconstitution after alpha-beta-depleted transplantation in children. Unique molecular identifiers were incorporated when the TCRbeta library was constructed. TCRdb used MiXCR to reprocess the PCR reads, holding one entry per CDR3 protein. In the table there are about 500,000 distinct CDR3 sequences, about 30% of which are singletons. Sequenced here: PBMCs from the stem cell graft donor, sampled from the stem cell graft. These receptors were collected from a human donor who donated a stem cell graft to a child with aplastic anemia.

This clonotype appeared a few times. In nucleotides, the CDR3 is TGTGCCAGCAGTGAATTCGGAACAGGGGGTACCGGGGAGCTGTTTTTT. Translating gives CASSEFGTGGTGELFF. The chain links TRBV25-1 to TRBJ2-2, with TRBD1 identical over 8 bases. Germline CDR1 is MGHDK and CDR2 is SYGVNS. V gave up 1 base and J gave up 5 bases; unmatched junction bases: 6. The CDR3 loop spans 16 amino acids. Full variable domain (remainder filled in from reference TRBV25-1 and TRBJ2-2): EADIYQTPRYLVIGTGKKITLECSQTMGHDKMYWYQQDPGMELHLIHYSYGVNSTEKGDLSSESTVSRIRTEHFPLTLESARPSHTSQYLCASSEFGTGGTGELFFGEGSRLTVL.

This chain uses TRBV12-3 or TRBV12-4 with TRBJ2-5; the match to TRBD1 covers 9 bases. The CDR3 sequence is 15 residues long. V shed 5 bases and J 5 bases; nucleotides not matched to a gene: 9. This CDR3 reads CASSNTGTGRETQYF. The CDR3 DNA reads as TGTGCCAGCAGTAATACCGGGACAGGGAGGGAGACCCAGTACTTC.

This clonotype has more than one count but fewer than ten. The chain employs TRBV11-2 and TRBJ2-3, with 8 positions matching TRBD1. Per germline, CDR1 SGHAT and CDR2 FQNNGV. The V gene end was trimmed by 3 bases and the J gene end by 2 bases; junction bases not matched to a gene: 4. The CDR3 is 15 residues long. The CDR3 region has the DNA TGTGCCAGCAGCTTCGACAGGGGACCCACAGATACGCAGTATTTT. Amino acids: CASSFDRGPTDTQYF.

The rearrangement links TRBV9 to TRBJ2-5; 14 positions match TRBD2. The germline CDR1 and CDR2 sequences are SGDLS and YYNGEE. The J segment lost 4 bases and the V segment lost 2 bases, leaving 4 bases of the junction unmatched. The CDR3 runs 16 residues. In DNA form, the CDR3 reads TGTGCCAGCAGCGTGGGGACTAGCGGGAGCGCAGAGACCCAGTACTTC. Translation gives CASSVGTSGSAETQYF.

A few counts support this clonotype. The rearrangement joins TRBV20-1 to TRBJ1-6; D not resolved. CDR1 is DFQATT and CDR2 is SNEGSKA in the germline V gene (reference sequence). The length of the CDR3 is 17 residues. V dropped 4 bases and J dropped 6 bases, with 22 bases sitting between them. The CDR3 nucleotides read TGCAGTGCTATTTATAAATGGGATCCGTTAAGTAATTCACCCCTCCACTTT. Its translation is CSAIYKWDPLSNSPLHF.

The chain links TRBV18 to TRBJ1-1; D perhaps matches TRBD1 (6 bases). Germline loops: CDR1 KGHSH, CDR2 LQKENI. The CDR3 loop spans 16 amino acids. V lost 2 bases to trimming and J lost 1 base, with 14 bases between them. The CDR3 is CASSPAGTLGNTEAFF. DNA for the CDR3: TGTGCCAGCTCACCAGCCGGGACACTGGGGAACACTGAAGCTTTCTTT.

This clonotype has more than one count but fewer than ten. The chain recombines TRBV7-6 with TRBJ2-2; D gene unclear. Deletions cut 4 bases from V and 6 bases from J, with 9 bases between. This CDR3 has 13 residues. CDR1 is SGHVS and CDR2 is FNYEAQ in the germline V gene. The CDR3 loop is CASSWIQAGELFF. Here the CDR3 DNA reads TGTGCCAGCAGCTGGATTCAGGCCGGGGAGCTGTTTTTT.

The table lists this clonotype with many counts. The V call is TRBV20-1, the J call TRBJ1-1; a weak D match, TRBD1 (5 bases). Germline CDR1 reads DFQATT; CDR2 reads SNEGSKA (reference sequence). Trimming took 4 bases from V and 3 from J, leaving 21 bases between them. The length of the CDR3 is 16 residues. The CDR3 region has the DNA TGCAGTGCTAATAGATTGGGGGGGGTCGTGTACACTGAAGCTTTCTTT. The encoded protein is CSANRLGGVVYTEAFF.

A few counts support this clonotype. V usage is TRBV30 and J usage is TRBJ1-1, with D perhaps TRBD1 (6 bases). The germline V and J ends were trimmed by 5 bases and 8 bases, with 21 bases remaining between them. CDR1 and CDR2 from the germline V gene are GTSNPN and SVGIG (reference sequence). The CDR3 sequence is 14 residues long. CDR3 in DNA: TGTGCCTGGGCCAGGGGACGGACCCTCGGGGAAGCTTTCTTT. It yields the protein CAWARGRTLGEAFF.

In this sample, this clonotype turned up a few times. This chain joins TRBV30 and TRBJ1-5, with D possibly TRBD1 on 5 matching bases. There are 15 residues in the CDR3. Germline loops: CDR1 GTSNPN, CDR2 SVGIG (reference sequence). V lost 0 bases and J 1 base, leaving 10 bases between the germline ends. CDR3 nucleotides: TGTGCCTGGAGTGTAACCCAGGGCAGCAATCAGCCCCAGCATTTT. Translating it yields CAWSVTQGSNQPQHF.

This chain connects TRBV27 to TRBJ2-7, with a weak D call TRBD2 (6 bases). Germline V lookup: CDR1 MNHEY, CDR2 SMNVEV (reference sequence). CDR3 length: 15 residues. V lost 0 bases and J lost 2, with 11 bases in between. CDR3 DNA: TGTGCCAGCAGTTTATCGGCTCCGGGGGCCTACGAGCAGTACTTC. Protein: CASSLSAPGAYEQYF.

This sequence joins TRBV5-1 and TRBJ2-3; the match to TRBD2 covers 9 bases. Germline CDR1 and CDR2: SGHRS and YFSETQ. The CDR3 totals 14 residues. V shed 2 bases, J shed 5 bases, and the junction held 3 bases outside the gene matches. For the CDR3, the DNA is TGCGCCAGCAGCTTAGTAGCGGGAGTAGATACGCAGTATTTT. Encoded protein: CASSLVAGVDTQYF.

J is TRBJ1-2 and V is TRBV30, with D possibly being TRBD1 (6 bases). Germline V lookup: CDR1 GTSNPN, CDR2 SVGIG (reference sequence). Trimming shortened V by 6 bases and J by 6 bases, and 14 bases separated the two germline ends. The length of the CDR3 is 12 residues. In DNA, the CDR3 is TGTGCCTGCAGACGGACAGTCGATGGCTACACCTTC. This sequence encodes CACRRTVDGYTF. Full variable domain (remainder filled in from reference TRBV30 and TRBJ1-2): SQTIHQWPATLVQPVGSPLSLECTVEGTSNPNLYWYRQAAGRGLQLLFYSVGIGQISSEVPQNLSASRPQDRQFILSSKKLLLSDSGFYLCACRRTVDGYTFGSGTRLTVV.

This clonotype was seen more than once but under ten times. This chain connects TRBV20-1 to TRBJ1-1, with a weak D call TRBD1 (5 bases). The CDR3 length is 10 residues. Germline V gene data show CDR1 as DFQATT and CDR2 as SNEGSKA (reference sequence). Trimming removed 7 bases at V and 11 bases at J, with 14 bases between. The CDR3 sequence: CSVRAPVAFF. For the CDR3, the DNA is TGCAGTGTCAGGGCCCCGGTGGCTTTCTTT.

This clonotype was picked up a small number of times. The rearrangement joins TRBV9 to TRBJ1-2, with TRBD1 matching 7 bases. CDR1 SGDLS and CDR2 YYNGEE come from the germline V gene. This CDR3 is 15 amino acids long. V lost 1 base and J lost 0; bases outside the gene matches: 3. CDR3 protein: CASSVWDRANYGYTF. The DNA for the CDR3 is TGTGCCAGCAGCGTATGGGACAGAGCTAACTATGGCTACACCTTC.

V gene TRBV2 combines with J gene TRBJ1-2; D is uncertain. Germline values: CDR1 SNHLY, CDR2 FYNNEI. Trimming took off 5 bases at V and 8 bases at J, with 15 bases between the two ends. This CDR3 region has 13 residues. CDR3 protein: CASSPLGLGGYTF. CDR3 bases: TGTGCCAGCAGTCCTTTGGGATTAGGCGGCTACACCTTC.

For this clonotype: The conserved phenylalanine or tryptophan is not found at the CDR3 terminus, so this likely reflects a read error. The chain uses TRBV11-1 and TRBJ1-1, with 9 bases fitting TRBD1. Germline V lookup: CDR1 SGHAT, CDR2 FQDESV (reference sequence). The CDR3 runs to 16 residues. V shed 2 bases and J 4 bases; nucleotides not matched to a gene: 8. CDR3 nucleotide sequence: TGTGCCAGCAGCTTAAGGGGCGGGACAGGGACCACTGAAGCTTTCTTG. As protein: CASSLRGGTGTTEAFL.

The V call is TRBV5-1, the J call TRBJ1-2; TRBD1 matches at 7 bases. The CDR3 sequence is 14 residues long. V lost 3 bases and J lost 0; bases outside the gene matches: 2. Germline values: CDR1 SGHRS, CDR2 YFSETQ. The DNA for the CDR3 is TGCGCCAGCAGCTCAGGGGGTCCTAACTATGGCTACACCTTC. Translated, it gives CASSSGGPNYGYTF.

At least ten counts were recorded for this clonotype. The CDR3 nucleotides read TGTGCCAGCAGTTTAACTAGCGGGAGTCGTCTGTATTTT. It translates to CASSLTSGSRLYF. The gene calls are TRBV12-3 or TRBV12-4 and TRBJ2-3, with 11 bases matching TRBD2. The CDR3 runs to 13 residues. With V trimmed by 2 bases and J by 14 bases, 6 bases remained unmatched.

This clonotype was seen only a few times. The chain combines TRBV20-1 with TRBJ2-2, with a weak D call TRBD2 (7 bases). V lost 2 bases to trimming and J lost 0 bases, with 16 bases between them. Looked up from germline, CDR1 is DFQATT and CDR2 is SNEGSKA (reference sequence). The CDR3 totals 17 residues. CDR3 residues: CSARRIGGAANTGELFF. Written as DNA, the CDR3 is TGCAGTGCTAGACGGATAGGGGGGGCTGCGAACACCGGGGAGCTGTTTTTT.

This sequence joins TRBV29-1 and TRBJ2-7; 7 nucleotides align to TRBD1. The junction had 5 bases not matched to a gene; V was cut back by 3 bases and J by 3 bases. The CDR3 spans 13 residues. The V gene's germline CDR1 is SQVTM and CDR2 ANQGSEA. The CDR3 loop reads CSVETGNNYEQYF. The CDR3 region has the DNA TGCAGCGTTGAGACAGGGAACAACTACGAGCAGTACTTC.